The T cell receptor (beta chain) described here comes from a study of shared clonotypes between healthy human individuals. V lost 5 bases and J lost 6; bases outside the gene matches: 5. The CDR3 is 14 amino acids. CDR1 is MNHEY, CDR2 SVGAGI, per germline. Original processing methods: ImmunoSEQ only sent back junction sequences with no quality scores, so filtering was done differently. The assay was immunoSEQ multiplex PCR, and TCRdb's table has in-frame clones only and misses some. The V and J calls and clone size come from that table; D and trimming were worked out from the DNA. This sample carries about 2.4 million clones, roughly 93% of them seen once, and the ten largest clones take approximately 0.35%. Donors comprised healthy HIV-negative adults lacking recent acute infections or vaccinations.

Sequences were obtained from naive CD4+ T cells from PBMCs. Described subset: CD45RA+ positively selected. The sequence derives from a man younger than 35 in good health. Some clones in this sample may be carry-over from other donors' samples. The chain uses TRBV6-5 and TRBJ1-5; TRBD1 matches at 9 bases. The CDR3 spells CASSPPGQGQPQHF. The CDR3 DNA is TGTGCCAGCAGTCCCCCGGGACAGGGTCAGCCCCAGCATTTT.